This T cell receptor beta chain is drawn from a study of CXCR3-negative and CXCR3-positive naive CD8 T cells. Findings of the study overall: CXCR3-negative naive cells had less hydrophobic TRB CDR3s than did CXCR3-positive naive cells. Both naive subsets had comparably high diversity; memory CD8+ cells much lower. The study inferred TCR strength from TRB CDR3 properties and found comparable surface CD5 between naive subsets.

As to this clonotype: The antigen is undetermined.

Germline-derived CDR1 and CDR2 are LNHDA and SQIVND (reference sequence). The CDR3 is made up of 13 amino acids. 5' RACE that incorporated UMI labels was used to prepare the TRB cDNA libraries. TCRdb re-called the 5' RACE reads and catalogs CDR3 proteins one per entry, DNA excluded. This table lists 150,000 or so distinct CDR3 sequences. The rearrangement joins TRBV19 to TRBJ2-7. The TCR originated in a human donor in good health. Some clones in this sample may be carry-over from other donors' samples. Sample: naive CXCR3+ CD8+ T cells from blood. Subset meaning: CD45RO-CCR7+CD27+CD95- naive CD8+ T cells expressing CXCR3 (TNR3+). The CDR3 protein is CASSIPSSYEQYF.